This entry lists 17 T cell receptor beta chains sequenced from one sample in a study of blood T cell repertoires in COVID-19. TCRdb's table, derived via immunoSEQ multiplex PCR, lists solely in-frame clones and lacks some. This table holds more than 200,000 clones, about nine tenths found once. Sequenced input: peripheral blood. The source is an elderly man with acute or convalescent COVID-19.

The chain links TRBV29-1 to TRBJ2-4, with TRBD1 matching 8 bases. Looked up from germline, CDR1 is SQVTM and CDR2 is ANQGSEA. V dropped 4 bases and J dropped 2; count of bases not matched to a gene: 4. The CDR3 covers 14 residues. The CDR3 DNA follows: TGCAGCGTTGCGACAGGGGAAACCAAAAACATTCAGTACTTC. Protein sequence: CSVATGETKNIQYF.

The chain combines TRBV10-3 with TRBJ1-5; 7 bases agree with TRBD1. Germline V CDR1 and CDR2: ENHRY, SYGVKD. J was trimmed by 4 bases and V by 0 bases; bases with no gene match: 0. This CDR3 comprises 14 residues. The CDR3 coding sequence is TGTGCCATCAGTGAGTCGGACAGGAATCAGCCCCAGCATTTT. Residues: CAISESDRNQPQHF.

This rearrangement joins TRBV5-6 to TRBJ1-4; TRBD1 is a possible D gene (5 bases). The CDR3 length is 14 residues. Per germline, CDR1 SGHDT and CDR2 YYEEEE. V was trimmed by 1 base and J by 3 bases, leaving 7 bases between them. In nucleotides, the CDR3 is TGTGCCAGCAGCTTGAGGACACCTAATGAAAAACTGTTTTTT. Translation: CASSLRTPNEKLFF.

This rearrangement joins TRBV6-4 to TRBJ2-1; D unresolved. CDR3 length equals 15 residues. V was cut by 5 bases and J by 0 bases, with 11 bases left in between. Germline lookup yields CDR1 MRHNA and CDR2 SNTAGT. This CDR3 reads CASSRGISSYNEQFF. The CDR3, as DNA: TGTGCCAGCAGTCGCGGCATAAGCTCCTACAATGAGCAGTTCTTC.

The rearrangement joins TRBV2 to TRBJ2-3, with a tentative D call TRBD1 (6 bases). This CDR3 is built from 12 residues. Germline V gives CDR1 SNHLY, CDR2 FYNNEI. The V gene lost 11 bases and the J gene lost 3 bases, with 12 bases spanning the gap. For the CDR3, the DNA is TGTGCCGGAAGACAGGAAACAGATACGCAGTATTTT. It translates to CAGRQETDTQYF.

This clone was picked up a small number of times. This sequence joins TRBV3-1 (or the pseudogene TRBV3-2) and TRBJ1-1; D is undetermined. The V end lost 3 bases, the J end lost 4 bases, and 3 bases lay between the germline ends. The germline CDR1 and CDR2 sequences are LGHDT and YNNKEL (reference sequence). This CDR3 spans 11 amino acids. CDR3 loop: CASSHGTEAFF. The CDR3 nucleotides are TGTGCCAGCAGCCACGGCACTGAAGCTTTCTTT.

The chain recombines TRBV5-8 with TRBJ2-2, with TRBD1 matching 9 bases. The CDR3 runs to 17 residues. The ends lost 5 bases at V and 6 bases at J; junction bases unmatched: 14. Germline assignment: CDR1 SGHTS and CDR2 YDEGEE. This CDR3 reads CASSLSRDRVIPGELFF. CDR3 nucleotide sequence: TGTGCCAGCAGTTTAAGTCGGGACAGGGTAATTCCCGGGGAGCTGTTTTTT.

This clone was found a few times. The chain uses TRBV10-2 and TRBJ2-1, with 8 bases identical to TRBD2. Germline V gene sequence: CDR1 WSHSY, CDR2 SAAADI. This CDR3 is 17 amino acids long. Trimming at V came to 7 bases and at J to 8 bases, leaving 19 bases not matched to a gene. The CDR3 loop reads CASTRFGGGEGRDEQFF. The CDR3 nucleotides are TGCGCCAGCACTAGGTTCGGGGGGGGAGAAGGGAGGGATGAGCAGTTCTTC.

The rearrangement uses TRBV5-1 and TRBJ2-3; possibly TRBD2 for D (6 bases). CDR1 is SGHRS and CDR2 is YFSETQ in the germline V gene. V dropped 2 bases and J dropped 10 bases, with 20 bases sitting between them. The CDR3 covers 15 residues. CDR3 coding DNA: TGCGCCAGCAGCTTCGGGAGCAGGGCCGACCGATCGCAGTATTTT. The encoded protein is CASSFGSRADRSQYF.

This clone was counted once. The chain has TRBV2 and TRBJ2-5; TRBD2 is a possible D gene (6 bases). Germline V CDR1 and CDR2: SNHLY, FYNNEI. The CDR3 is 15 residues long. Between the trimmed V and J ends, which lost 3 bases and 0 bases, there was a span of 11 bases. The CDR3 loop reads CASSEGGMYQETQYF. DNA for the CDR3: TGTGCCAGCAGTGAGGGCGGGATGTACCAAGAGACCCAGTACTTC.

This chain joins TRBV2 and TRBJ2-5, with 7 bases fitting TRBD1. Germline CDR1 reads SNHLY; CDR2 reads FYNNEI. The CDR3 covers 13 residues. V dropped 5 bases and J dropped 4; count of bases not matched to a gene: 4. CDR3 DNA sequence: TGTGCCAGCAGTCGACAGGGTCGAGAGACCCAGTACTTC. Protein: CASSRQGRETQYF.

This clone appeared a few times. J is TRBJ2-4 and V is TRBV7-2, with 11 bases matching TRBD2. The junction had 12 bases not matched to a gene; V was cut back by 2 bases and J by 15 bases. This CDR3 is built from 15 residues. From germline, CDR1 is SGHTA and CDR2 FQGNSA. The CDR3 loop reads CASSLLTSGSGVLYF. The CDR3 nucleotides read TGTGCCAGCAGCTTATTAACTAGCGGGAGTGGGGTTCTGTACTTC.

V usage is TRBV28 and J usage is TRBJ2-7, with 10 nucleotides matching TRBD2. Germline V gene lookup returns CDR1 MDHEN and CDR2 SYDVKM. The CDR3 loop spans 15 amino acids. Losses at the gene ends were 5 bases for V and 2 bases for J; bases not matched to a gene: 6. CDR3 residues: CASSAAGTSAYEQYF. The DNA of the CDR3 is TGTGCCAGCAGTGCCGCCGGGACTAGCGCCTACGAGCAGTACTTC.

The V gene is TRBV6-6, the J gene TRBJ1-6, with TRBD1 matching 7 bases. V lost 6 bases and J lost 6; bases outside the gene matches: 5. The CDR3 contains 14 residues. CDR1 and CDR2 (germline): MNHNY, SVGAGI (reference sequence). CDR3 bases: TGTGCCAGCAGAACGGGACAGATTAATTCACCCCTCCACTTT. Amino acids: CASRTGQINSPLHF.

The genes are TRBV3-1 (or the pseudogene TRBV3-2) and TRBJ2-7; D remains unclear. Trimming took off 4 bases at V and 2 bases at J, with 12 bases between the two ends. In germline, CDR1 is LGHDT, CDR2 YNNKEL (reference sequence). The CDR3 is made up of 14 amino acids. The CDR3 DNA reads as TGTGCCAGCAGCCCCGATACAGCTCCCTACGAGCAGTACTTC. Translation: CASSPDTAPYEQYF.

The chain recombines TRBV5-1 with TRBJ2-7; tentatively, D is TRBD1 (5 bases). The V end lost 0 bases, the J end lost 6 bases, and 10 bases lay between the germline ends. Looked up from germline, CDR1 is SGHRS and CDR2 is YFSETQ. The CDR3 is 13 amino acids. CDR3 loop: CASSLAQGGEQYF. The CDR3 region has the DNA TGCGCCAGCAGCTTGGCTCAGGGTGGCGAGCAGTACTTC.

This clone was seen only a few times. The CDR3: CASSTGLANEKLFF. In DNA form, the CDR3 reads TGTGCCAGCAGTACAGGGCTGGCTAATGAAAAACTGTTTTTT. This chain connects TRBV6-5 to TRBJ1-4; D possibly corresponds to TRBD1 (6 bases). The CDR3 totals 14 residues. CDR1 and CDR2 from the germline V gene are MNHEY and SVGAGI. V was pared by 5 bases and J by 3 bases, with 10 bases between.